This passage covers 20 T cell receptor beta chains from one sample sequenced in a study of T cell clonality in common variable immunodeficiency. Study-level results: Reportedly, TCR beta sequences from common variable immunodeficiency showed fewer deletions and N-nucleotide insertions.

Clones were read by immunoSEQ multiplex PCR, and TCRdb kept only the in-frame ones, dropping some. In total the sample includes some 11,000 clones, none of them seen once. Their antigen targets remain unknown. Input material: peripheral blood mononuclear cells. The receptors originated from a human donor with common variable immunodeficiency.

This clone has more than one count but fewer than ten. CDR3 region: CAISRDGQGDYEQYF. The part of the CDR3 DNA that was read is TGTGCCATCAGCCGGGACGGACAGGGCGACTACGAG. V usage is TRBV10-3 and J usage is TRBJ2-7, with 8 bases matching TRBD1. The sequenced fragment ends 3 residues before the CDR3 boundary, so the rest is inferred from the germline J gene. Germline V gene lookup returns CDR1 ENHRY and CDR2 SYGVKD. V was clipped by 6 bases and J by 3 bases; unmatched bases: 10. The CDR3 runs to 15 residues.

The CDR3 DNA, read in part, is TGTGCCAGTAGTATCCGACAGGGTAACACTGAA. Translated, it gives CASSIRQGNTE. The full-length CDR3 reads as CASSIRQGNTEAFF. The V gene is TRBV19, the J gene TRBJ1-1; 7 bases are a match to TRBD1. The read terminates 3 residues before the CDR3 end, so the remaining end is supplied by the germline J gene. The CDR3 contains 14 residues. V lost 3 bases, J lost 2 bases, and 3 bases stayed unmatched. Germline CDR1 LNHDA, CDR2 SQIVND (reference sequence).

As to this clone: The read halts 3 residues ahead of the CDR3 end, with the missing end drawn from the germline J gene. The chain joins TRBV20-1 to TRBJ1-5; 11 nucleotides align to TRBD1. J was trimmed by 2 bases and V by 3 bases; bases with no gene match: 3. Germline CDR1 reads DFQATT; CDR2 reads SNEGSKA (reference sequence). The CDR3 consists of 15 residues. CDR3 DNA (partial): TGCAGTGCTAGGGACAGGGGGCTTGGCAATCAGCCC. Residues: CSARDRGLGNQP. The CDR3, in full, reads CSARDRGLGNQPQHF.

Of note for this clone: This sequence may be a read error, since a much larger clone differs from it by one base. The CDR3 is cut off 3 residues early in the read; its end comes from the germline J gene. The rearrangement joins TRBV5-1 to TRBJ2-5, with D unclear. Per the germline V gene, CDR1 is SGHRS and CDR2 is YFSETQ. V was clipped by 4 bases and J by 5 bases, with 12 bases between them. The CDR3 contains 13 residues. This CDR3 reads CASSVIGQETQYF. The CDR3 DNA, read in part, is TGCGCCAGCAGCGTAATAGGGCAGGAGACC.

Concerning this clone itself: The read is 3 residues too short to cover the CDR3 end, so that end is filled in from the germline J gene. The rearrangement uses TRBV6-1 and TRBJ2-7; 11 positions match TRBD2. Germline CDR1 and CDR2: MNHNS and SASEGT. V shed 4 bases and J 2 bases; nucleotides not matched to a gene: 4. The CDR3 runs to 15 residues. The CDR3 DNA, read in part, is TGTGCCAGCAGTGCCCCGACTAGCGGGGCCTACGAG. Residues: CASSAPTSGAYE. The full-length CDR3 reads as CASSAPTSGAYEQYF.

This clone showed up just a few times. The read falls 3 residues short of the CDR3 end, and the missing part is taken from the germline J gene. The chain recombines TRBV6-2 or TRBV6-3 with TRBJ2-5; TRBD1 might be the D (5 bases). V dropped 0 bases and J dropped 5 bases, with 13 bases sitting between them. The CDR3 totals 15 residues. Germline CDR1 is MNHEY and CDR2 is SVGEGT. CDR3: CASSYSPGRVETQYF. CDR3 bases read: TGTGCCAGCAGTTACTCGCCCGGCAGGGTCGAGACC.

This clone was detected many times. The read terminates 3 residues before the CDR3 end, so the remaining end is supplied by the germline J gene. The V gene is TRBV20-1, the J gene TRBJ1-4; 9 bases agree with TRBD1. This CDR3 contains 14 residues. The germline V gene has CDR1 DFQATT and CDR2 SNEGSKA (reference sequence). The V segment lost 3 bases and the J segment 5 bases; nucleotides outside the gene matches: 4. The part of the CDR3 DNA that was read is TGCAGTGCTAGTGGGGACAGGGAAAATGAAAAA. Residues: CSASGDRENEK. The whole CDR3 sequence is CSASGDRENEKLFF.

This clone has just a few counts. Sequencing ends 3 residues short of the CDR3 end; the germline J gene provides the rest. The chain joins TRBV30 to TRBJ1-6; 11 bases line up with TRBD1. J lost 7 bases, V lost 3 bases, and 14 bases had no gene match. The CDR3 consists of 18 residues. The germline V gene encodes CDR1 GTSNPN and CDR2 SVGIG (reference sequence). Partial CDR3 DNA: TGTGCCTGGAGGGGCCCTCAAGGGACAGGGGGACGAAATTCACCC. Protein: CAWRGPQGTGGRNSP. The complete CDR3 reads CAWRGPQGTGGRNSPLHF.

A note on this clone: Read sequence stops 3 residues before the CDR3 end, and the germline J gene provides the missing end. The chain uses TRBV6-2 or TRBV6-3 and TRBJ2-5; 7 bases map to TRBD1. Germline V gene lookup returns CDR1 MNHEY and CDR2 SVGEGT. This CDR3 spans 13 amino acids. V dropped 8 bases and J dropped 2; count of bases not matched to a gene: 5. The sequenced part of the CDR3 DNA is TGTGCCAGCCTTACAGGGGCACAAGAGACC. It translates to CASLTGAQET. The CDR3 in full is CASLTGAQETQYF.

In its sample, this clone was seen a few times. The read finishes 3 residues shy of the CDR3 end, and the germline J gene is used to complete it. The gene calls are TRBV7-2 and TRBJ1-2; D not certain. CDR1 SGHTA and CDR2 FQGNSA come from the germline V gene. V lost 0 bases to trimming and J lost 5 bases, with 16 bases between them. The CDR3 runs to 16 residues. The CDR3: CASSLALTLNVYGYTF. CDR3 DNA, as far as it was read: TGTGCCAGCAGCTTAGCTCTAACCCTTAATGTTTATGGC.

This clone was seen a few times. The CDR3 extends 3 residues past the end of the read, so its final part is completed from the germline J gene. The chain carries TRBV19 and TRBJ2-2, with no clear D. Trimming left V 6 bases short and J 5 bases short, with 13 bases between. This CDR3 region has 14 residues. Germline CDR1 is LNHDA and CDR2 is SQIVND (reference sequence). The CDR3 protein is CASRSGLSTGELFF. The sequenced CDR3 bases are TGTGCCAGTAGAAGTGGGCTATCAACCGGGGAG.

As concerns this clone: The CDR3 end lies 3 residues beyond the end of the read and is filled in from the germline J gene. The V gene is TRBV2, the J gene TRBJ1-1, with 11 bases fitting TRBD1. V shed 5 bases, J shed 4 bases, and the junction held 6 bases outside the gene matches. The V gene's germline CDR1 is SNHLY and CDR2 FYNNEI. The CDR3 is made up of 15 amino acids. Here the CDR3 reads CASSKDRGRGTEAFF. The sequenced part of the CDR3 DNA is TGTGCCAGCAGTAAGGACAGGGGGCGAGGCACTGAA. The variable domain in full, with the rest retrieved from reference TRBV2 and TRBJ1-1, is EPEVTQTPSHQVTQMGQEVILRCVPISNHLYFYWYRQILGQKVEFLVSFYNNEISEKSEIFDDQFSVERPDGSNFTLKIRSTKLEDSAMYFCASSKDRGRGTEAFFGQGTRLTVV.

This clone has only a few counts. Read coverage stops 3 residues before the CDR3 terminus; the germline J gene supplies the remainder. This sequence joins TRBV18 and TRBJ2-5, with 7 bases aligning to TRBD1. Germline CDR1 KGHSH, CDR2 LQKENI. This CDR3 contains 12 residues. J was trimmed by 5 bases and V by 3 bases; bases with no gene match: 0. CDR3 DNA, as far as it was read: TGTGCCAGCTCACCCAGGGGGGAGACC. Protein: CASSPRGET. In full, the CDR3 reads CASSPRGETQYF.

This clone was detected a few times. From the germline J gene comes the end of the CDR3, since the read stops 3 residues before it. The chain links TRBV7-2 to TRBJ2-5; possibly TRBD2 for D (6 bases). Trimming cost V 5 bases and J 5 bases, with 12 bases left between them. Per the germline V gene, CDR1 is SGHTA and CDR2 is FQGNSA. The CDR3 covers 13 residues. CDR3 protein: CASSLGGVETQYF. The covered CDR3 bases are TGTGCCAGCAGCCTCGGGGGTGTTGAGACC.

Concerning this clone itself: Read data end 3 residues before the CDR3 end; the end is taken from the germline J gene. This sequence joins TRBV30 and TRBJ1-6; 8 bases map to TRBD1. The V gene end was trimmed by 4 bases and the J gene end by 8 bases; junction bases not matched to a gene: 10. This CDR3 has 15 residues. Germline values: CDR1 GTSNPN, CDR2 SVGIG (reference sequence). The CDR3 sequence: CAWTPRGRQDSPLHF. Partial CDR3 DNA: TGTGCCTGGACTCCCAGGGGGCGGCAGGATTCACCC.

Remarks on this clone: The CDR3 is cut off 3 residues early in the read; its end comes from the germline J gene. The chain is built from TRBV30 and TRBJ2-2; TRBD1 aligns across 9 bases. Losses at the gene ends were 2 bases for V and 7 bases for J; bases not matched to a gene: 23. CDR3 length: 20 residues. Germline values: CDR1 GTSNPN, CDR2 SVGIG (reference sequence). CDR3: CAWSPKLLKANRGQVGELFF. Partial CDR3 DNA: TGTGCCTGGAGTCCGAAACTCCTTAAAGCTAACAGGGGGCAAGTCGGGGAG.

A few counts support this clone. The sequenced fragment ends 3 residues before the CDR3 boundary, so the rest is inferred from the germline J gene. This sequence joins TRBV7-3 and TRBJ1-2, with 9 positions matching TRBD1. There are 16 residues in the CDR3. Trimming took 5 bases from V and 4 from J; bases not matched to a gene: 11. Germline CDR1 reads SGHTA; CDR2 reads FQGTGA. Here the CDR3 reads CASSPTGGSLFYGYTF. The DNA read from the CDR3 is TGTGCCAGCAGCCCTACAGGGGGCTCCCTTTTCTATGGC.

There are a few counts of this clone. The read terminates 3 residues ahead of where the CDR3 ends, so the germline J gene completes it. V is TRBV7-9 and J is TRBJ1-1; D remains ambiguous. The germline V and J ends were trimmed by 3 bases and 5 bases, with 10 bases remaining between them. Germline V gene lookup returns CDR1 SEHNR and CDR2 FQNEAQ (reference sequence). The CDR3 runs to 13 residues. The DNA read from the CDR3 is TGTGCCAGCAGCTTCCCGGCGGGTACTGAA. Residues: CASSFPAGTE. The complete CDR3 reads CASSFPAGTEAFF.

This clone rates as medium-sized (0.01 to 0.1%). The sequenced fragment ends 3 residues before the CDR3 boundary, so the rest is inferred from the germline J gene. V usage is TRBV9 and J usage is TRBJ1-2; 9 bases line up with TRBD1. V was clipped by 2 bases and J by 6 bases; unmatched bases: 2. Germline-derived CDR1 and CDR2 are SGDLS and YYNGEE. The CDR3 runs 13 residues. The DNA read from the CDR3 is TGTGCCAGCAGCGTCGGACAGGGGAATGGC. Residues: CASSVGQGNG. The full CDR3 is CASSVGQGNGYTF.

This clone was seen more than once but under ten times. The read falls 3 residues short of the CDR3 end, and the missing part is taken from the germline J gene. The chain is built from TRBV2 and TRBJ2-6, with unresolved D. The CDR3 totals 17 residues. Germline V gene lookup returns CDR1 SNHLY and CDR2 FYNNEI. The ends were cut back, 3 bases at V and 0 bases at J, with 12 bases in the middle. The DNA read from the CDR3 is TGTGCCAGCAGTGATTTTCAGGAAAGCTCTGGGGCCAACGTC. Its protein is CASSDFQESSGANV. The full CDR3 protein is CASSDFQESSGANVLTF. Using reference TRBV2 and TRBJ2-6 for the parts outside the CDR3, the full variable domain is EPEVTQTPSHQVTQMGQEVILRCVPISNHLYFYWYRQILGQKVEFLVSFYNNEISEKSEIFDDQFSVERPDGSNFTLKIRSTKLEDSAMYFCASSDFQESSGANVLTFGAGSRLTVL.